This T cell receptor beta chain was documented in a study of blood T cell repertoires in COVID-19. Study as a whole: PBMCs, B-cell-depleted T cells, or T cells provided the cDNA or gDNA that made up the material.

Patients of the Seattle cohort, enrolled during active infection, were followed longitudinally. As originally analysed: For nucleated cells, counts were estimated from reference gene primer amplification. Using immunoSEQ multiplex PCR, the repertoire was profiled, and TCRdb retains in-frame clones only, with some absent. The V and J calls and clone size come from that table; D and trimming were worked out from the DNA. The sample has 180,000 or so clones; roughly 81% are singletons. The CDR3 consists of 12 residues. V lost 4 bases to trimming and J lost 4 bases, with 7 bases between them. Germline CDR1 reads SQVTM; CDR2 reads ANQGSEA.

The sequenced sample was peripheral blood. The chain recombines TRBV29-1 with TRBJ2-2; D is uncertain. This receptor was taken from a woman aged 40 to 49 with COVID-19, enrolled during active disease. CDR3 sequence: CSVVALTGELFF. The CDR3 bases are TGCAGCGTTGTAGCCCTCACCGGGGAGCTGTTTTTT.